The TCR beta chain under discussion was sequenced for a study of blood T cell repertoires in COVID-19. Assay used: immunoSEQ multiplex PCR; TCRdb lists only in-frame clones, some missing. Of around 150,000 clones in the sample, roughly 90% are singletons; the top ten hold approximately 3%. The CDR3 loop spans 12 amino acids. Germline lookup yields CDR1 SGHRS and CDR2 YFSETQ. V was shortened by 1 base and J by 5 bases, with 7 bases between the two germline ends. This chain links TRBV5-1 with TRBJ2-7; maybe TRBD2 (5 bases). This receptor was identified in a man in his 60s with acute or convalescent COVID-19. Sequenced input: peripheral blood. In nucleotides, the CDR3 is TGCGCCAGCAGCTTGTCGAGGGACGAGCAGTACTTC. This codes for CASSLSRDEQYF.